This entry concerns a single T cell receptor beta chain. Antigen specificity is unknown. V lost 11 bases to trimming and J lost 6 bases, with 24 bases between them. CDR3 size: 15 residues. Germline values: CDR1 LGHNA, CDR2 YNFKEQ. This specimen belongs to a study of Ad26.COV2.S vaccination and SARS-CoV-2 variants. Turning to the study itself: As a participant in COV1001, the donor was in the Ad26.COV2.S trial arm. Administration of Ad26.COV2.S was intramuscular, either once or twice 56 days apart. Points from the study as a whole: CD8+ and CD4+ T cells specific for spike reportedly responded with substantial breadth after vaccination.

Treatment denoted: 15 to 20 received Ad26.COV2.S at low or high dose, single or two shots; about five received placebo; per-sample allocation not given. Day 63 after the first vaccine or placebo injection was the time point for sampling. Generated by immunoSEQ multiplex PCR, the TCRdb table keeps only in-frame clones and is missing some. The table lists over 400,000 clones, roughly 91% of them singletons. Sequencing used peripheral blood, obtained in a trial of Ad26.COV2.S vaccine versus placebo. The V call is TRBV4-2, the J call TRBJ2-3, with D uncertain. The sequence was collected from a person aged 18-60 years who received the Ad26.COV2.S COVID-19 vaccine or a placebo. CDR3 loop: CASPFFWVSPDTQYF. Written as DNA, the CDR3 is TGTGCCTCCCCTTTTTTTTGGGTTAGCCCGGATACGCAGTATTTT.